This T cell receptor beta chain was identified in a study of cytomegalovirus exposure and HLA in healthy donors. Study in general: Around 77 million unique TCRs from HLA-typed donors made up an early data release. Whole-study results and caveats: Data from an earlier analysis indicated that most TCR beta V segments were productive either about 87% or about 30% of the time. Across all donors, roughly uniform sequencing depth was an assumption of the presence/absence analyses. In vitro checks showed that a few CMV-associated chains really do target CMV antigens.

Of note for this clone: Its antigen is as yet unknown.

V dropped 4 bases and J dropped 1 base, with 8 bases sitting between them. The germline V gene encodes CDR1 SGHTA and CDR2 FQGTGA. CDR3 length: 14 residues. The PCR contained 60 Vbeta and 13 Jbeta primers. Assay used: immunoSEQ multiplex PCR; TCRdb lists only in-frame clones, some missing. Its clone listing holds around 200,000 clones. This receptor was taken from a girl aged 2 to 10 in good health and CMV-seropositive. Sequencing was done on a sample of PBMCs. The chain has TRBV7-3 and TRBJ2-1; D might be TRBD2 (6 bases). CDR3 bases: TGTGCCAGCAGCTCGGGAGTTTCCTACAATGAGCAGTTCTTC. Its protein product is CASSSGVSYNEQFF.